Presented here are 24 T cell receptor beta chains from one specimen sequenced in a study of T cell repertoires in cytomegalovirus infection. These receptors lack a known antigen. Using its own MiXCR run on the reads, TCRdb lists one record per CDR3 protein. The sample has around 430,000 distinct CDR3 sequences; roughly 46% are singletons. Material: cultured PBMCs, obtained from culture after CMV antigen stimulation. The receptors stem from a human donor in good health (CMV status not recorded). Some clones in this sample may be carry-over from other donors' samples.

CDR3 sequence (DNA): TGTGCCAACTCTCATTGGGGTAATGAAAAACTGTTTTTT. Translated: CANSHWGNEKLFF. The chain links TRBV6-1 to TRBJ1-4; no clear D. The CDR3 covers 13 residues. The V gene's germline CDR1 is MNHNS and CDR2 SASEGT. V was cut by 10 bases and J by 4 bases, with 13 bases left in between.

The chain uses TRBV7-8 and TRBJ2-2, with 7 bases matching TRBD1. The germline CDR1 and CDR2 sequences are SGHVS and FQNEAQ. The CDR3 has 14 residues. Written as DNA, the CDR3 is TGTGCTTCCAGCTGGGACAGACACACCGGGGAGCTGTTTTTT. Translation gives CASSWDRHTGELFF.

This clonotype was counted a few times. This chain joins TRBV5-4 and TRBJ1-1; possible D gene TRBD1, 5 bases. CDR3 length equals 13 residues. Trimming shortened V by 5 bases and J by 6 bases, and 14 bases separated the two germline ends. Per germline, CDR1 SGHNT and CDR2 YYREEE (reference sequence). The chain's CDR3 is CASRPPGGAEAFF. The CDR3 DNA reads TGTGCCAGCAGACCCCCGGGGGGAGCTGAAGCTTTCTTT.

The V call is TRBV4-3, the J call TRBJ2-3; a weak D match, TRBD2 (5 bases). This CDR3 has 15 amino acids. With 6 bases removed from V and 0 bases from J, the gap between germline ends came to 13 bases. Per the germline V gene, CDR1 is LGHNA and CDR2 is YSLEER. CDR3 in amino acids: CASSPSPRSTDTQYF. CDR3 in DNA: TGCGCCAGCAGTCCTAGCCCTAGGAGCACAGATACGCAGTATTTT.

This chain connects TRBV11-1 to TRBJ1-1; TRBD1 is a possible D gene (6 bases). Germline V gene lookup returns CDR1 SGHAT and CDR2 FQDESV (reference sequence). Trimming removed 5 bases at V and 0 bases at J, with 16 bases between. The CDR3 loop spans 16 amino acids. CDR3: CASSPVGGTLNTEAFF. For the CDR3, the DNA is TGTGCCAGCAGCCCAGTGGGGGGGACATTGAACACTGAAGCTTTCTTT.

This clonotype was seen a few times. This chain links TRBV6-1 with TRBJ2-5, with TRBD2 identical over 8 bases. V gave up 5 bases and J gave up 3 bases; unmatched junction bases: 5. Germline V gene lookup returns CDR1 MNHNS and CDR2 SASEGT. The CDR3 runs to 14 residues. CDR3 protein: CASSIAGWEETQYF. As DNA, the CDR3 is TGTGCCAGCAGTATAGCGGGATGGGAAGAGACCCAGTACTTC.

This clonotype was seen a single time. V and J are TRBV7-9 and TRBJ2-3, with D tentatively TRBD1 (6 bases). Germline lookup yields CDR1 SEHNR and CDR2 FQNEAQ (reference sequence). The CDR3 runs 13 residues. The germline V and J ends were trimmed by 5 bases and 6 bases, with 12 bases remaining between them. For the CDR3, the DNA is TGTGCCAGCAGCCCCAGGGGCAGGGATACGCAGTATTTT. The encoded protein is CASSPRGRDTQYF. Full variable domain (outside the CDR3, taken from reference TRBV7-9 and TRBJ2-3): DTGVSQNPRHKITKRGQNVTFRCDPISEHNRLYWYRQTLGQGPEFLTYFQNEAQLEKSRLLSDRFSAERPKGSFSTLEIQRTEQGDSAMYLCASSPRGRDTQYFGPGTRLTVL.

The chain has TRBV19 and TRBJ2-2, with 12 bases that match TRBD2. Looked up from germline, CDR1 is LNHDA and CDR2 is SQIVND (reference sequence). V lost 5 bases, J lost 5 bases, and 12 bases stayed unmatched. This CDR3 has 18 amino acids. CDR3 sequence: CASSHTRTSGVLTGELFF. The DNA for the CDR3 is TGTGCCAGTAGTCACACCCGGACTAGCGGGGTTTTGACCGGGGAGCTGTTTTTT.

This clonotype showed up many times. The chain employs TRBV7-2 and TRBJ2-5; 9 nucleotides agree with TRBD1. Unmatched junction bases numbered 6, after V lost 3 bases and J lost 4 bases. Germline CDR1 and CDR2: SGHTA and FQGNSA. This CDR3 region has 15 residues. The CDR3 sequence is CASSFSAGQGETQYF. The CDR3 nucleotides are TGTGCCAGCAGCTTTAGCGCGGGACAGGGAGAGACCCAGTACTTC. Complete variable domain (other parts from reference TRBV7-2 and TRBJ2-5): GAGVSQSPSNKVTEKGKDVELRCDPISGHTALYWYRQSLGQGLEFLIYFQGNSAPDKSGLPSDRFSAERTGGSVSTLTIQRTQQEDSAVYLCASSFSAGQGETQYFGPGTRLLVL.

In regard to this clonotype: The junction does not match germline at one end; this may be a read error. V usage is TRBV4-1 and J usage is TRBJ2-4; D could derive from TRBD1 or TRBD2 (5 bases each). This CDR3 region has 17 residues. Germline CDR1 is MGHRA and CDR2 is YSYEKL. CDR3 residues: CASSQVYRGQGENIEYF. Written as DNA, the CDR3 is TGCGCCAGCAGCCAAGTCTACCGAGGGCAGGGAGAAAACATTGAGTACTTC.

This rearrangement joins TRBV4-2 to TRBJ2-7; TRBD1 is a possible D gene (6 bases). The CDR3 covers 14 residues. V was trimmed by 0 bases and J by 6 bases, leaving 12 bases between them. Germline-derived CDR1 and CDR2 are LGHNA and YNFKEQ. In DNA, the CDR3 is TGTGCCAGCAGCCAAGAAGGGGGATACGGCGAGCAGTACTTC. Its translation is CASSQEGGYGEQYF.

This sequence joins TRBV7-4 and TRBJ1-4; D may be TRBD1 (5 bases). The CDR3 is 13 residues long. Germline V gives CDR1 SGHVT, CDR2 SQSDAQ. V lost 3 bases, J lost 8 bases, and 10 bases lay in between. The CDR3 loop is CASSFPRGEKLFF. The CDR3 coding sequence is TGTGCCAGCAGCTTCCCCCGGGGGGAAAAACTGTTTTTT.

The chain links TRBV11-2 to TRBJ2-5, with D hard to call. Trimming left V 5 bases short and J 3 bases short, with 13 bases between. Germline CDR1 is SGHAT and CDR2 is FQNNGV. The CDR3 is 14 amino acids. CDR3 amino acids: CASSPPSREETQYF. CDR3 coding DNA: TGTGCCAGCAGCCCGCCCTCGCGCGAAGAGACCCAGTACTTC.

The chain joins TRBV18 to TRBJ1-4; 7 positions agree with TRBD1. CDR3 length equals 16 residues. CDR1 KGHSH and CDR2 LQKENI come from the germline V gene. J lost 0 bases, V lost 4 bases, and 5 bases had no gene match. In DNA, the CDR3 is TGTGCCAGCTCACGGGGACAGATTTCAACTAATGAAAAACTGTTTTTT. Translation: CASSRGQISTNEKLFF.

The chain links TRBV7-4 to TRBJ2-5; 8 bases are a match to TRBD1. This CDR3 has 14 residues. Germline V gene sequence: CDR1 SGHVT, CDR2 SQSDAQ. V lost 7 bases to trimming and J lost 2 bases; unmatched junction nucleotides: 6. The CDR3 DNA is TGTGCCAGCACTGGAGACAGGGGACAAGAGACCCAGTACTTC. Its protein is CASTGDRGQETQYF.

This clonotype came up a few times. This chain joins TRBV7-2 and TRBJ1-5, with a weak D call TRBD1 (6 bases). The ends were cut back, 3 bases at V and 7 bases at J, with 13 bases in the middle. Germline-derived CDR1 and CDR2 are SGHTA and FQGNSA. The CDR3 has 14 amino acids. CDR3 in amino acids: CASSFLGAGQPQHF. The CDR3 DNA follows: TGTGCCAGCAGCTTTCTGGGGGCGGGGCAGCCCCAGCATTTT. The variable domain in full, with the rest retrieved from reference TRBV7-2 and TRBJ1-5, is GAGVSQSPSNKVTEKGKDVELRCDPISGHTALYWYRQSLGQGLEFLIYFQGNSAPDKSGLPSDRFSAERTGGSVSTLTIQRTQQEDSAVYLCASSFLGAGQPQHFGDGTRLSIL.

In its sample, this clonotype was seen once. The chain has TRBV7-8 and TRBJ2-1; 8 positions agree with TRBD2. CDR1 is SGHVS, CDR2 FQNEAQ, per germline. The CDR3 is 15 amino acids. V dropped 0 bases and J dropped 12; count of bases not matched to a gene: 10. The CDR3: CASSLARVSLAGQFF. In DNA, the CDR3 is TGTGCCAGCAGCTTAGCGCGGGTTTCGCTAGCGGGGCAGTTCTTC.

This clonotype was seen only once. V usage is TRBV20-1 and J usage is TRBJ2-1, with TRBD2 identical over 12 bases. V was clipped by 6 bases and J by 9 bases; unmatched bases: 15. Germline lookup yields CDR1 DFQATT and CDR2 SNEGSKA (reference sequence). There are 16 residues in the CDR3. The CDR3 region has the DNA TGCAGTGCCCCTGGGGAGCTAGCGGGGGGGCCCGGTGAGCAGTTCTTC. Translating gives CSAPGELAGGPGEQFF.

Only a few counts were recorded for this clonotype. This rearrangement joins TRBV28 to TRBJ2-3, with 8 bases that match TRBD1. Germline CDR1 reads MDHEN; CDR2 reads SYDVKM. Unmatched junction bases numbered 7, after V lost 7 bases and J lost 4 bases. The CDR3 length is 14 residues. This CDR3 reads CASTSGQGADTQYF. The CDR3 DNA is TGTGCCAGCACCTCAGGACAGGGCGCAGATACGCAGTATTTT.

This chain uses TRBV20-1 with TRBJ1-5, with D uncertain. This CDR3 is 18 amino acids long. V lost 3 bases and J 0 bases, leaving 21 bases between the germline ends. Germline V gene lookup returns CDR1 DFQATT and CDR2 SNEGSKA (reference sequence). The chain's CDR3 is CSASGPLPGSYSNQPQHF. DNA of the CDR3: TGCAGTGCTAGCGGTCCATTACCGGGGTCATATAGCAATCAGCCCCAGCATTTT.

The CDR3, as DNA: TGTGCCAGCAGCTACGGGGCCCGATCTAATGAAAAACTGTTTTTT. Amino acids: CASSYGARSNEKLFF. This chain links TRBV5-6 with TRBJ1-4, with D maybe TRBD1 (5 bases). Germline-derived CDR1 and CDR2 are SGHDT and YYEEEE. The CDR3 length is 15 residues. Between the trimmed V and J ends, which lost 3 bases and 3 bases, there was a span of 12 bases.

DNA of the CDR3: TGTGCCAGCAGCCCCGACACGAACACTGAAGCTTTCTTT. This translates into CASSPDTNTEAFF. This chain links TRBV7-8 with TRBJ1-1; D not certain. Per the germline V gene, CDR1 is SGHVS and CDR2 is FQNEAQ. The CDR3 sequence is 13 residues long. Trimming pared 5 bases from V and 1 base from J, leaving 8 bases between.

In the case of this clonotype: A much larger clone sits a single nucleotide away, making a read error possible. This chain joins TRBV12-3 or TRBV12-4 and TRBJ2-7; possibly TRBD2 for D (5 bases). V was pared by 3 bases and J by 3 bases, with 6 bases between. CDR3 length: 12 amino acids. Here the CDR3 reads CASSFEGYEQYF. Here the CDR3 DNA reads TGTGCCAGCAGTTTTGAGGGCTACGAGCAGTACTTC.

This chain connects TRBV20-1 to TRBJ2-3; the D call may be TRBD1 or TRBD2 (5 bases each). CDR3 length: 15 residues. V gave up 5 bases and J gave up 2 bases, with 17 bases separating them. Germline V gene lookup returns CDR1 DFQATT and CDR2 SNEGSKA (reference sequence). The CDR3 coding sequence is TGCAGTGCTGCCCTGGGGGATATCCTCACAGATACGCAGTATTTT. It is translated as CSAALGDILTDTQYF.